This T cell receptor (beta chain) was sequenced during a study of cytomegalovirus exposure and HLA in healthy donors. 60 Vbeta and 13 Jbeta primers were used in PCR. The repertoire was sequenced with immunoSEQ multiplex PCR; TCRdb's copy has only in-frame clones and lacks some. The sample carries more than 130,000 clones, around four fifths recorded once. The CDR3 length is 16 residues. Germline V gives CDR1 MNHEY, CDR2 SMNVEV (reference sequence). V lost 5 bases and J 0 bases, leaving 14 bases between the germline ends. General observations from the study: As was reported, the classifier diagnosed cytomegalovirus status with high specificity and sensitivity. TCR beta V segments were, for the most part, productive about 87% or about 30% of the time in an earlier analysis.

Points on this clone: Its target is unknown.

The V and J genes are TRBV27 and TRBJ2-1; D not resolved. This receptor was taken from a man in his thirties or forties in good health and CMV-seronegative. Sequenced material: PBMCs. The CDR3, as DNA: TGTGCCAGCAGTCAGCGACGGGTGAGCTCCTACAATGAGCAGTTCTTC. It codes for CASSQRRVSSYNEQFF.